Shown below are 6 T cell receptor beta chains from a single sample sequenced in a study of T cell responses to AZD1222 COVID-19 vaccine. Using immunoSEQ multiplex PCR, the repertoire was profiled, and TCRdb retains in-frame clones only, with some absent. The data show approximately 160,000 clones, with around 90% seen just once and about 4.5% held by the top ten. The sequenced sample was peripheral blood, obtained on day 0 of AZD1222 vaccination. Every receptor here comes from an adult in good health.

This clone was found once. The chain employs TRBV19 and TRBJ2-1, with D possibly TRBD2 on 6 matching bases. The CDR3 is 14 amino acids. The germline gives CDR1 LNHDA, CDR2 SQIVND (reference sequence). Trimming took off 1 base at V and 4 bases at J, with 8 bases between the two ends. CDR3 residues: CASSIAGVYNEQFF. CDR3 in DNA: TGTGCCAGTAGTATAGCGGGGGTATACAATGAGCAGTTCTTC.

Turning to this clone: One end of the junction fails to match germline, which may point to a read error. The chain employs TRBV19 and TRBJ1-1; D is uncertain. From germline, CDR1 is LNHDA and CDR2 SQIVND (reference sequence). The CDR3 consists of 12 residues. CDR3 sequence (DNA): TGTGCAAGTAGGGCGGCGAACACTGAAGCTTTCTTT. This translates into CASRAANTEAFF.

This clone was detected once. This chain links TRBV5-1 with TRBJ2-5; TRBD2 aligns across 8 bases. V was pared by 2 bases and J by 3 bases, with 0 bases of the junction left unmatched. Germline lookup yields CDR1 SGHRS and CDR2 YFSETQ. The CDR3 has 13 residues. The CDR3 DNA sequence: TGCGCCAGCAGCTTTAGCGGGAAAGAGACCCAGTACTTC. Protein sequence: CASSFSGKETQYF. The full variable domain, completed using reference TRBV5-1 and TRBJ2-5, is KAGVTQTPRYLIKTRGQQVTLSCSPISGHRSVSWYQQTPGQGLQFLFEYFSETQRNKGNFPGRFSGRQFSNSRSEMNVSTLELGDSALYLCASSFSGKETQYFGPGTRLLVL.

The table lists this clone with a few counts. J is TRBJ1-5 and V is TRBV12-3 or TRBV12-4, with a tentative D call TRBD1 (5 bases). Trimming left V 6 bases short and J 4 bases short, with 10 bases between. The CDR3 covers 13 residues. The CDR3 sequence is CASRGTGNQPQHF. CDR3 nucleotide sequence: TGTGCCAGCAGGGGGACTGGAAATCAGCCCCAGCATTTT.

V is TRBV6-5 and J is TRBJ2-7; D ambiguous. This CDR3 region has 14 residues. Trimming left V 5 bases short and J 3 bases short, with 14 bases between. CDR1 is MNHEY and CDR2 is SVGAGI in the germline V gene. The chain's CDR3 is CASSPVPDRYEQYF. The CDR3 nucleotides are TGTGCCAGCAGTCCGGTCCCCGATCGCTACGAGCAGTACTTC.

The chain recombines TRBV18 with TRBJ2-2, with 8 positions matching TRBD1. CDR1 is KGHSH, CDR2 LQKENI, per germline. After removal of 3 bases from V and 4 bases from J, the junction contained 10 bases not matched to a gene. The CDR3 sequence is 17 residues long. The CDR3 here is CASSPKDRAWGTGELFF. CDR3 DNA: TGTGCCAGCTCACCGAAGGACAGGGCCTGGGGCACCGGGGAGCTGTTTTTT.